This T cell receptor beta chain appears in the sequencing data of a study of PD-1 blockade in mismatch repair-deficient tumors. The data were produced by immunoSEQ multiplex PCR, yet TCRdb's version contains in-frame clones alone and is incomplete. This sample carries more than 40,000 clones, approximately 80% of them seen once, and the ten largest clones take around 3.4%. This clone turned up a few times. The sequence was obtained from an adult with mismatch repair-deficient cancer. The sequencing used peripheral blood, collected 4 weeks after starting pembrolizumab.

CDR3 loop: CASSKLRGASTDTQYF. The CDR3 DNA follows: TGTGCCAGCAGTAAACTCCGCGGGGCTAGCACAGATACGCAGTATTTT. This chain joins TRBV28 and TRBJ2-3; a weak D match, TRBD2 (6 bases). This CDR3 has 16 residues. Germline assignment: CDR1 MDHEN and CDR2 SYDVKM. Trimming stripped 5 bases from V and 0 bases from J, with 15 bases between.